This T cell receptor (beta chain) was captured in a study of response to subunit inactivated influenza vaccine. Germline CDR1 and CDR2: DFQATT and SNEGSKA (reference sequence). Trimming pared 3 bases from V and 2 bases from J, leaving 11 bases between. The CDR3 covers 13 residues. Worth noting for this clonotype: Its target is not known.

Study observations and caveats: Authors suggested each seasonal influenza vaccination recruits few new T cells.

MiXCR, run by TCRdb on the RT-PCR reads, gives a single entry per CDR3 protein. Counted here are 550,000 to 650,000 distinct CDR3 sequences, 12% occurring once; the ten biggest clones make up 10%. This receptor was taken from a man over 45 who received an inactivated influenza vaccine. V gene TRBV20-1 combines with J gene TRBJ2-7; possibly TRBD1 or TRBD2 for D (6 bases each). Source: PBMCs from blood, taken on the day of vaccination. The CDR3 sequence: CSASRGPPYEQYF. The CDR3 DNA reads TGCAGTGCTAGTCGGGGGCCACCCTACGAGCAGTACTTC.